A selection of T cell receptor beta chains follows, all from one sample in a study of OX40 agonist ivuxolimab in advanced cancers. The data were produced by immunoSEQ multiplex PCR, yet TCRdb's version contains in-frame clones alone and is incomplete. Of around 22,000 clones listed, around nine tenths are singletons. The material was CD4+ or CD8+ T cells sorted from blood, obtained in a trial of the OX40 agonist ivuxolimab. The receptor set was obtained from an adult with an advanced solid tumor such as melanoma, head and neck, liver or kidney cancer. Each CDR3 is given without its conserved first and last residue.

v_gene: TRBV6-6
j_gene: TRBJ1-2
CDR3aa: ASSPHGTGGAYGYT

v_gene: TRBV19
j_gene: TRBJ2-7
CDR3aa: ASSIAGTVTYEQY

v_gene: TRBV19
j_gene: TRBJ2-1
CDR3aa: ASRYIDEQF

v_gene: TRBV18
j_gene: TRBJ2-7
CDR3aa: ASSPTGTMGYYEQY

v_gene: TRBV21-1
j_gene: TRBJ2-2
CDR3aa: ASSTGQGESGELF

v_gene: TRBV7-9
j_gene: TRBJ2-7
CDR3aa: ASSPRDRSYEQY

v_gene: TRBV5-5
j_gene: TRBJ1-4
CDR3aa: ASSLAGGAPNEKLF

v_gene: TRBV6-1
j_gene: TRBJ2-1
CDR3aa: ASSERPRGGYNEQF

v_gene: TRBV6-5
j_gene: TRBJ2-1
CDR3aa: ASRGGKEQF

v_gene: TRBV9
j_gene: TRBJ2-6
CDR3aa: ASSVAAGLDAGANVLT

v_gene: TRBV11-2
j_gene: TRBJ2-1
CDR3aa: ASSLVYWGGIYNEQF

v_gene: TRBV11-2
j_gene: TRBJ2-3
CDR3aa: ASSPPHSRRTDTQY

v_gene: TRBV9
j_gene: TRBJ2-3
CDR3aa: ASSASGTGADTQY

v_gene: TRBV5-1
j_gene: TRBJ2-7
CDR3aa: ASSLVPGTSTEQY

v_gene: TRBV7-8
j_gene: TRBJ1-3
CDR3aa: ASSQTTGGSGNTIY

v_gene: TRBV9
j_gene: TRBJ2-1
CDR3aa: ASERDSSYNEQF

v_gene: TRBV25-1
j_gene: TRBJ2-3
CDR3aa: ASSEGTLPSTDTQY

v_gene: TRBV5-1
j_gene: TRBJ2-2
CDR3aa: ASSLVAYTGELF

v_gene: TRBV4-1
j_gene: TRBJ2-1
CDR3aa: ASSPETPYNEQF

v_gene: TRBV6-6
j_gene: TRBJ2-3
CDR3aa: ATKGVWTDTQY

v_gene: TRBV4-1
j_gene: TRBJ2-2
CDR3aa: ASSPGWGSGGPIGELF

v_gene: TRBV5-1
j_gene: TRBJ2-2
CDR3aa: ASRPTRAQDTGELF

v_gene: TRBV19
j_gene: TRBJ2-7
CDR3aa: ASSASSGRPYEQY

v_gene: TRBV7-9
j_gene: TRBJ1-1
CDR3aa: ASSFPRPTTNTEAF

v_gene: TRBV29-1
j_gene: TRBJ1-2
CDR3aa: SVEDPPGDHGYT

v_gene: TRBV7-9
j_gene: TRBJ2-7
CDR3aa: ASEGTYEQY

v_gene: TRBV30
j_gene: TRBJ2-1
CDR3aa: AWSVQGYSSEQF

v_gene: TRBV7-2
j_gene: TRBJ2-1
CDR3aa: ASSATSGRGNEQF

v_gene: TRBV4-2
j_gene: TRBJ2-1
CDR3aa: ASSPLQGAGNEQF

v_gene: TRBV7-2
j_gene: TRBJ2-5
CDR3aa: ASSFGYGQNQETQY

v_gene: TRBV10-3
j_gene: TRBJ2-3
CDR3aa: AISESAGTSTDTQY

v_gene: TRBV6-7
j_gene: TRBJ2-1
CDR3aa: ASQLPGRADNEQF

v_gene: TRBV30
j_gene: TRBJ2-1
CDR3aa: AWIPPAREGEQF

v_gene: TRBV7-9
j_gene: TRBJ1-2
CDR3aa: ASSLSQGRGYT

v_gene: TRBV28
j_gene: TRBJ1-3
CDR3aa: ASSDGTVDRNTIY

v_gene: TRBV30
j_gene: TRBJ1-6
CDR3aa: AWIQGPSSNSPLH

v_gene: TRBV7-2
j_gene: TRBJ1-2
CDR3aa: ASSFTPTGDGYT

v_gene: TRBV9
j_gene: TRBJ2-2
CDR3aa: ASSPADTGELF

v_gene: TRBV30
j_gene: TRBJ2-1
CDR3aa: AWSERVNEQF

v_gene: TRBV5-1
j_gene: TRBJ1-3
CDR3aa: ASSSGTGHSGNTIY

v_gene: TRBV7-9
j_gene: TRBJ2-1
CDR3aa: ASSHRTSGSYNEQF

v_gene: TRBV10-1
j_gene: TRBJ2-1
CDR3aa: ASSGGTGGRFNEQF